This entry concerns a single TCR beta chain. V lost 0 bases, J lost 4 bases, and 12 bases lay in between. Germline-derived CDR1 and CDR2 are LGHNA and YSLEER. The CDR3 sequence is 15 residues long. This specimen comes from a study of response to subunit inactivated influenza vaccine. One entry per CDR3 protein, called by TCRdb with MiXCR from the RT-PCR reads. The sample has roughly 460,000 distinct CDR3 sequences, over 9.5% seen once. The chain uses TRBV4-3 and TRBJ1-2, with no clear D. The sequencing used PBMCs from blood, collected roughly 45 days after vaccination. This TCR came from a man in his fifties who received an inactivated influenza vaccine. CDR3: CASSQDSDGLYGYTF. In DNA form, the CDR3 reads TGCGCCAGCAGCCAAGATAGTGACGGGCTCTATGGCTACACCTTC.